This T cell receptor (beta chain) derives from a study of cytotoxic CD8 clonotypes in ibrutinib-treated CLL. Study context: Response was recorded as partial in some 24 patients and complete in 2; at median roughly 62 months, roughly 15 remained remitted and about 12 had progressed.

CDR3 length equals 13 residues. CDR1 and CDR2 (germline): MNHNS, SASEGT. V lost 5 bases to trimming and J lost 6 bases, with 13 bases between them. The repertoire was sequenced with immunoSEQ multiplex PCR; TCRdb's copy has only in-frame clones and lacks some. The sample gives some 200,000 clones, 70% to 75% of which show up once; 5.9% is in the top ten. The receptor comes from a human donor with chronic lymphocytic leukemia. This chain connects TRBV6-1 to TRBJ1-1; D remains unclear. Sample: PBMCs, taken after 12 months of ibrutinib treatment. The CDR3 loop reads CASSIGMLPEAFF. The CDR3, as DNA: TGTGCCAGCAGTATAGGAATGCTGCCTGAAGCTTTCTTT.